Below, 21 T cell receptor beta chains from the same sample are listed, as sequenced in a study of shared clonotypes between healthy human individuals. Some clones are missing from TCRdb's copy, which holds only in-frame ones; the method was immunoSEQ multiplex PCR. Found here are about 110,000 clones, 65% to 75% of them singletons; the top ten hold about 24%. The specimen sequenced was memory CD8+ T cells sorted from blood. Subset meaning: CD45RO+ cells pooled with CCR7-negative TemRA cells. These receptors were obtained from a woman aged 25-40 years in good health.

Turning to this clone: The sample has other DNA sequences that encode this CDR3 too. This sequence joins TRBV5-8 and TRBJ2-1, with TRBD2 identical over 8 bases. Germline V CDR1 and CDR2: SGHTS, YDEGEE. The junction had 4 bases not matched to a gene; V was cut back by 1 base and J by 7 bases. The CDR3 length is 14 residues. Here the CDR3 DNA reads TGTGCCAGCAGCTTGCAAAGCGGGGGAAATGAGCAGTTCTTC. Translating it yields CASSLQSGGNEQFF.

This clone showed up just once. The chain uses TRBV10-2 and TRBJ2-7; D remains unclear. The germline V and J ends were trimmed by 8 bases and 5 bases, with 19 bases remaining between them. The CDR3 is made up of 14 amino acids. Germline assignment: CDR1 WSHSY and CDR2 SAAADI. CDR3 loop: CASRVGFSGDEQYF. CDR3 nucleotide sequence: TGCGCCAGCCGCGTCGGGTTCTCTGGGGACGAGCAGTACTTC.

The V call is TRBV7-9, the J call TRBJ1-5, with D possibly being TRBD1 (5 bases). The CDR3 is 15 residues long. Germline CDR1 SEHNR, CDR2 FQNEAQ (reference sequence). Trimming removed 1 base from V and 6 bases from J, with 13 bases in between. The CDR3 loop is CASSLGEIGGQPQHF. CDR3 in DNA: TGTGCCAGCAGCTTAGGAGAAATCGGGGGTCAGCCCCAGCATTTT.

As DNA, the CDR3 is TGTGCCAGCAGCAGACGGGCGAGAGGGGCCACCGGGGAGCTGTTTTTT. As protein: CASSRRARGATGELFF. V usage is TRBV9 and J usage is TRBJ2-2, with D perhaps matching TRBD1 or TRBD2 (5 bases each). CDR1 is SGDLS, CDR2 YYNGEE, per germline. V lost 4 bases and J 4 bases, leaving 17 bases between the germline ends. The CDR3 extends over 16 amino acids.

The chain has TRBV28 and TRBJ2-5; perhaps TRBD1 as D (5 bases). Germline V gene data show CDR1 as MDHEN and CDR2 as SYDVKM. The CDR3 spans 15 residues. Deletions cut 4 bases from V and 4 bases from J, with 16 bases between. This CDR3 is CASSSNVGVGETQYF. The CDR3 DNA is TGTGCCAGCAGTTCCAACGTAGGGGTGGGAGAGACCCAGTACTTC.

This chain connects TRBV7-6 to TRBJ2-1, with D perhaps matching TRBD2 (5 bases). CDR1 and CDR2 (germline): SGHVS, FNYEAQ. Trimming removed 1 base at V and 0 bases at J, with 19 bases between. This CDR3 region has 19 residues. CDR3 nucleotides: TGTGCCAGCAGCTTAGGGTCCCAAGTAGCGCCAAGCTCCTACAATGAGCAGTTCTTC. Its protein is CASSLGSQVAPSSYNEQFF.

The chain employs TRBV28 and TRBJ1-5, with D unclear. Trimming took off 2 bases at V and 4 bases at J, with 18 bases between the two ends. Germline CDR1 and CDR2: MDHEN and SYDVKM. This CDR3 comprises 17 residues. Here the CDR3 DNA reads TGTGCCAGCAGTTTACGGGGATGGACTATAAGGAATCAGCCCCAGCATTTT. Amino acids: CASSLRGWTIRNQPQHF.

The CDR3 spells CSVVPPTGQGLAADTQYF. CDR3 coding DNA: TGCAGCGTTGTCCCTCCGACTGGACAGGGCTTGGCGGCGGATACGCAGTATTTT. The rearrangement joins TRBV29-1 to TRBJ2-3; TRBD1 matches 8 bases. The trim removed 4 bases at V and 6 bases at J, leaving 21 bases unmatched. CDR1 SQVTM and CDR2 ANQGSEA come from the germline V gene. The length of the CDR3 is 18 residues.

The chain's CDR3 is CASSSTGTWIHTQYF. DNA for the CDR3: TGTGCCAGCAGCTCAACCGGGACTTGGATTCATACGCAGTATTTT. The V gene is TRBV7-2, the J gene TRBJ2-3; perhaps TRBD2 as D (6 bases). Trimming stripped 4 bases from V and 7 bases from J, with 18 bases between. Germline assignment: CDR1 SGHTA and CDR2 FQGNSA. The CDR3 has 15 amino acids.

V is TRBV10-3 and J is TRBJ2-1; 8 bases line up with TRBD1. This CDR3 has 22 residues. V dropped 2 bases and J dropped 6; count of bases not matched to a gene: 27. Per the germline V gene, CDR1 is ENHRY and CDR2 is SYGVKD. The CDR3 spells CAISEPLNSSGTGDISGNEQFF. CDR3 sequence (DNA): TGTGCCATCAGTGAGCCCCTCAACTCGTCGGGGACAGGAGACATCTCAGGCAATGAGCAGTTCTTC.

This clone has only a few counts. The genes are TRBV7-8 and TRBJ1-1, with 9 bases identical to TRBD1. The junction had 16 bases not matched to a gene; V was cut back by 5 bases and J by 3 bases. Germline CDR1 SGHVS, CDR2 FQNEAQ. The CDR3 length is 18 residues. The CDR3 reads CASSTRDRAGVRDTEAFF. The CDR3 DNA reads TGTGCCAGCAGCACTCGGGACAGGGCCGGGGTGAGGGACACTGAAGCTTTCTTT.

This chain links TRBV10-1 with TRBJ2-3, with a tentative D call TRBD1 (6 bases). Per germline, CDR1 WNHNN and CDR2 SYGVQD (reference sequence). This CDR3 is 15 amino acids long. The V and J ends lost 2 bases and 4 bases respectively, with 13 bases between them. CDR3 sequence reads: CASSEGAGEADTQYF. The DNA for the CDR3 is TGCGCCAGCAGTGAGGGGGCAGGGGAAGCAGATACGCAGTATTTT.

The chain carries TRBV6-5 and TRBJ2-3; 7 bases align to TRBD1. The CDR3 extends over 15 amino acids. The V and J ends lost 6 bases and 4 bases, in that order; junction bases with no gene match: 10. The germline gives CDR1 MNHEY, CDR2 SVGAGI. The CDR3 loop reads CASRGTALGADTQYF. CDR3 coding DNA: TGTGCCAGCAGGGGGACAGCCCTGGGGGCAGATACGCAGTATTTT.

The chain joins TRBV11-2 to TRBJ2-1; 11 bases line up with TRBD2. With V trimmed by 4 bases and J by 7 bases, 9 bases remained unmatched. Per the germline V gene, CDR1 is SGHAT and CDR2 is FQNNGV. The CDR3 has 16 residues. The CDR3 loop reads CASSSVGLAGGNEQFF. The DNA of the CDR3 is TGTGCCAGCAGCTCGGTAGGGCTAGCGGGAGGAAATGAGCAGTTCTTC.

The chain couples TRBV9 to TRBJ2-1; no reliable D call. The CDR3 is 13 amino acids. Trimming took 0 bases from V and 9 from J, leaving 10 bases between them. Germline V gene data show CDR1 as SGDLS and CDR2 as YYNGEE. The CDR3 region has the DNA TGTGCCAGCAGCGTAGAGTCCGTGACTGAGCAGTTCTTC. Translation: CASSVESVTEQFF.

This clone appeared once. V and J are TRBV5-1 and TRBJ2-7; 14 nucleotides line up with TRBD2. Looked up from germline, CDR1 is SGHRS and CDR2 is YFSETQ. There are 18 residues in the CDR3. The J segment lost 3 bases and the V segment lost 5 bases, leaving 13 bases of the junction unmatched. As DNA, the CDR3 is TGCGCCAGCAGTTTAACGGGACTAGCGGGAGAGGGGGGCTACGAGCAGTACTTC. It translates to CASSLTGLAGEGGYEQYF.

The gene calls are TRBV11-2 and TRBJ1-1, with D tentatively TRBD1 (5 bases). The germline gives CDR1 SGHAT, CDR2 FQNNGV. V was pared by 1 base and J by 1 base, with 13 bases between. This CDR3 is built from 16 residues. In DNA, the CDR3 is TGTGCCAGCAGCTTAGGCCCTGCAGGGAGGAACACTGAAGCTTTCTTT. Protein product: CASSLGPAGRNTEAFF. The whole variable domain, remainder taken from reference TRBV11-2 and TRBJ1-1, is EAGVAQSPRYKIIEKRQSVAFWCNPISGHATLYWYQQILGQGPKLLIQFQNNGVVDDSQLPKDRFSAERLKGVDSTLKIQPAKLEDSAVYLCASSLGPAGRNTEAFFGQGTRLTVV.

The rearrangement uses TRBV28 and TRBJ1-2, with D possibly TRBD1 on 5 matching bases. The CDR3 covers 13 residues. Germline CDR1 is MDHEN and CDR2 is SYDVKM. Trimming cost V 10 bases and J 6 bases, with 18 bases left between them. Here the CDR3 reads CATFLGEGDGYTF. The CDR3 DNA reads TGTGCCACCTTCCTGGGGGAAGGGGATGGCTACACCTTC.

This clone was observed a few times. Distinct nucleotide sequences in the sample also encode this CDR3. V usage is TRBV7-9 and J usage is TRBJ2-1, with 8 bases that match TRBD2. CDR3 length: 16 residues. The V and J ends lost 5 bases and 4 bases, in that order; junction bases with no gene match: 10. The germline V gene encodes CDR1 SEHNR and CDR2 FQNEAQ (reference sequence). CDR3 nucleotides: TGTGCCAGCAGCCCCCGGGGGGGGAGTAGGTACAATGAGCAGTTCTTC. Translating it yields CASSPRGGSRYNEQFF.

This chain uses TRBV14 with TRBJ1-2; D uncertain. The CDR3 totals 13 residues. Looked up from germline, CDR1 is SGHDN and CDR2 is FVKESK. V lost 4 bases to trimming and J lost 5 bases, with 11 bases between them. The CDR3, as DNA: TGTGCCAGCAGCCGGACGGATTTATATGGCTACACCTTC. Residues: CASSRTDLYGYTF. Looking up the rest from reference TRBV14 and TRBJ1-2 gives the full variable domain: EAGVTQFPSHSVIEKGQTVTLRCDPISGHDNLYWYRRVMGKEIKFLLHFVKESKQDESGMPNNRFLAERTGGTYSTLKVQPAELEDSGVYFCASSRTDLYGYTFGSGTRLTVV.

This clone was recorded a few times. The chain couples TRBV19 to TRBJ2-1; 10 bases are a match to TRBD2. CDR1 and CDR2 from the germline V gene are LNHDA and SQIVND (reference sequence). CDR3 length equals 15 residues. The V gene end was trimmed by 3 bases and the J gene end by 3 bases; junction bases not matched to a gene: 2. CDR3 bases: TGTGCCAGTAGTATTGGACTAGCGGACTACAATGAGCAGTTCTTC. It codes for CASSIGLADYNEQFF.